Below are 32 T cell receptor beta chains sequenced from a single sample in a study of T cells in women clearing cervical HPV infection. TCRdb keeps only in-frame clones here, not all; method: immunoSEQ multiplex PCR. In total, the table holds fewer than 35,000 clones. The sequenced material came from blood buffy coat. The origin of the receptors is a woman aged 18-70 years with a cervical HPV16 infection that either progressed to CIN3+ or cleared (not recorded which).

The DNA read from the CDR3 is TGTGCCAGCAGCTTACGGCGCGGTGACACTGAA. As protein: CASSLRRGDTE. The full CDR3 sequence reads CASSLRRGDTEAFF. V usage is TRBV7-2 and J usage is TRBJ1-1; D unclear. Coverage ceases 3 residues before the CDR3 finishes, and the germline J gene fills in the end. This CDR3 spans 14 amino acids. Per the germline V gene, CDR1 is SGHTA and CDR2 is FQGNSA. V dropped 2 bases and J dropped 3 bases, with 10 bases sitting between them. The full variable domain, its missing parts supplied by reference TRBV7-2 and TRBJ1-1, is GAGVSQSPSNKVTEKGKDVELRCDPISGHTALYWYRQSLGQGLEFLIYFQGNSAPDKSGLPSDRFSAERTGGSVSTLTIQRTQQEDSAVYLCASSLRRGDTEAFFGQGTRLTVV.

The sequenced part of the CDR3 DNA is TGCAGTGCTAGGGCAGGAACCTATGGC. It codes for CSARAGTYG. The full-length CDR3 reads as CSARAGTYGYTF. The chain uses TRBV20-1 and TRBJ1-2; D not certain. Read sequence stops 3 residues before the CDR3 end, and the germline J gene provides the missing end. V was trimmed by 3 bases and J by 4 bases, leaving 9 bases between them. This CDR3 is built from 12 residues. Germline V CDR1 and CDR2: DFQATT, SNEGSKA (reference sequence).

Details on this clone: The read is 3 residues too short to cover the CDR3 end, so that end is filled in from the germline J gene. J is TRBJ2-7 and V is TRBV4-1; TRBD2 agrees at 7 bases. Germline-derived CDR1 and CDR2 are MGHRA and YSYEKL. The CDR3 contains 17 residues. V gave up 0 bases and J gave up 0 bases; unmatched junction bases: 8. CDR3 residues: CASSQDRTGGSSYEQYF. CDR3 DNA (partial): TGCGCCAGCAGCCAAGATCGGACGGGGGGAAGCTCCTACGAG.

In the case of this clone: The sequence runs out 3 residues before the end of the CDR3; the remainder is reconstructed from the germline J gene. This rearrangement joins TRBV6-1 to TRBJ2-1; unclear D gene. Looked up from germline, CDR1 is MNHNS and CDR2 is SASEGT. Trimming left V 2 bases short and J 0 bases short, with 11 bases between. This CDR3 has 16 amino acids. CDR3 amino acids: CASSENELHSYNEQFF. The CDR3 DNA, read in part, is TGTGCCAGCAGTGAAAACGAGTTACACTCCTACAATGAG.

On this clone itself: The CDR3 extends 3 residues past the end of the read, so its final part is completed from the germline J gene. The chain combines TRBV30 with TRBJ1-3; D gene ambiguous. CDR3 length: 13 residues. In germline, CDR1 is GTSNPN, CDR2 SVGIG (reference sequence). V gave up 5 bases and J gave up 2 bases, with 10 bases separating them. CDR3 DNA, as far as it was read: TGTGCCTGGGCCCCAATAGCTGGAAACACC. Translation gives CAWAPIAGNT. In full, the CDR3 reads CAWAPIAGNTIYF.

In regard to this clone: Read sequence stops 3 residues before the CDR3 end, and the germline J gene provides the missing end. The chain is built from TRBV19 and TRBJ1-5; a weak D match, TRBD1 (6 bases). This CDR3 has 15 amino acids. Germline-derived CDR1 and CDR2 are LNHDA and SQIVND (reference sequence). V was cut by 3 bases and J by 0 bases, with 9 bases left in between. The DNA read from the CDR3 is TGTGCCAGTAGTATGGGACATCTTAGCAATCAGCCC. Its protein is CASSMGHLSNQP. The whole CDR3 reads CASSMGHLSNQPQHF.

Details on this clone: The read ends 3 residues shy of where the CDR3 ends; the end is completed using the germline J gene. The V gene is TRBV6-2 or TRBV6-3, the J gene TRBJ1-5, with D uncertain. Germline CDR1 is MNHEY and CDR2 is SVGEGT. V lost 8 bases to trimming and J lost 2 bases, with 13 bases between them. The CDR3 totals 14 residues. Incomplete CDR3 DNA: TGTGCCAGCGTCAATTCCGGGGGCAATCAGCCC. This encodes CASVNSGGNQP. The CDR3 as a whole reads CASVNSGGNQPQHF.

Comment on this clone: Read sequence stops 3 residues before the CDR3 end, and the germline J gene provides the missing end. J is TRBJ2-2 and V is TRBV20-1; 16 bases agree with TRBD2. CDR3 size: 17 residues. Per the germline V gene, CDR1 is DFQATT and CDR2 is SNEGSKA (reference sequence). Unmatched junction bases numbered 8, after V lost 6 bases and J lost 4 bases. Here the CDR3 reads CSALGTSGRAGTGELFF. The part of the CDR3 DNA that was read is TGCAGTGCCCTGGGGACTAGCGGGAGGGCGGGCACCGGGGAG.

Concerning this clone itself: The CDR3 goes on 3 residues after the read ends, and that part is filled in from the germline J gene. The genes are TRBV19 and TRBJ1-3; 11 positions match TRBD1. Germline CDR1 reads LNHDA; CDR2 reads SQIVND (reference sequence). V was clipped by 10 bases and J by 3 bases; unmatched bases: 5. The CDR3 runs 14 residues. Incomplete CDR3 DNA: TGTGCCACCGCGGACAGGGGGCTTGGAAACACC. Amino acid sequence: CATADRGLGNT. The CDR3 reads in full as CATADRGLGNTIYF.

Note on this clone: The read ends 3 residues shy of where the CDR3 ends; the end is completed using the germline J gene. V is TRBV7-8 and J is TRBJ1-2; maybe TRBD1 (6 bases). The CDR3 contains 14 residues. Germline V gene sequence: CDR1 SGHVS, CDR2 FQNEAQ. Trimming left V 8 bases short and J 4 bases short, with 17 bases between. The CDR3 DNA, read in part, is TGTGCCAGCGGGAGAGGGGGAGCCAGCTATGGC. This gives the protein CASGRGGASYG. The CDR3 in its entirety is CASGRGGASYGYTF.

Concerning this clone itself: The CDR3 extends 3 residues past the end of the read, so its final part is completed from the germline J gene. The genes are TRBV11-2 and TRBJ2-5; 7 bases map to TRBD1. V was pared by 5 bases and J by 4 bases, with 10 bases of the junction left unmatched. Germline V gene data show CDR1 as SGHAT and CDR2 as FQNNGV. The length of the CDR3 is 15 residues. CDR3 sequence: CASSLNPRQGETQYF. The CDR3 bases that were read are TGTGCCAGCAGCCTCAACCCCCGACAGGGAGAGACC.

Remarks on this clone: The read gets to within 3 residues of the CDR3 end, and the germline J gene fills in the rest. The chain uses TRBV2 and TRBJ2-2; D remains unclear. This CDR3 contains 14 residues. Germline V gene lookup returns CDR1 SNHLY and CDR2 FYNNEI. Trimming removed 2 bases from V and 1 base from J, with 5 bases in between. The sequenced part of the CDR3 DNA is TGTGCCAGCAGTGAATACAAGAACACCGGGGAG. This gives the protein CASSEYKNTGE. The CDR3 reads in full as CASSEYKNTGELFF.

Remarks on this clone: Sequencing ends 3 residues short of the CDR3 end; the germline J gene provides the rest. The chain employs TRBV7-3 and TRBJ2-3; no reliable D call. The length of the CDR3 is 15 residues. Trimming pared 1 base from V and 0 bases from J, leaving 8 bases between. Germline CDR1 is SGHTA and CDR2 is FQGTGA. The sequenced CDR3 bases are TGTGCCAGCAGCTTAAGAGCGACTAGCACAGATACG. It encodes CASSLRATSTDT. The full CDR3 is CASSLRATSTDTQYF. Full variable domain (missing parts from reference TRBV7-3 and TRBJ2-3): GAGVSQTPSNKVTEKGKYVELRCDPISGHTALYWYRQSLGQGPEFLIYFQGTGAADDSGLPNDRFFAVRPEGSVSTLKIQRTERGDSAVYLCASSLRATSTDTQYFGPGTRLTVL.

With respect to this clone: Sequencing ends 3 residues short of the CDR3 end; the germline J gene provides the rest. The rearrangement links TRBV19 to TRBJ1-5; D is possibly TRBD1 (5 bases). V gave up 2 bases and J gave up 7 bases, with 9 bases separating them. Per the germline V gene, CDR1 is LNHDA and CDR2 is SQIVND (reference sequence). CDR3 size: 13 residues. CDR3 protein: CASSIQGRQPQHF. CDR3 DNA, as far as it was read: TGTGCCAGTAGTATACAGGGCAGACAGCCC. The variable domain in full, completed from reference TRBV19 and TRBJ1-5, reads DGGITQSPKYLFRKEGQNVTLSCEQNLNHDAMYWYRQDPGQGLRLIYYSQIVNDFQKGDIAEGYSVSREKKESFPLTVTSAQKNPTAFYLCASSIQGRQPQHFGDGTRLSIL.

For this clone: The read gets to within 3 residues of the CDR3 end, and the germline J gene fills in the rest. This chain joins TRBV15 and TRBJ2-7; 8 positions agree with TRBD2. This CDR3 has 14 amino acids. The V gene's germline CDR1 is LNHNV and CDR2 YYDKDF (reference sequence). Germline trimming cut 5 bases from V and 1 base from J; bases unmatched to any gene: 4. The sequenced CDR3 bases are TGTGCCACCAGCGCCGGCGGGAGGTCCTACGAG. It is translated as CATSAGGRSYE. Given in full, the CDR3 is CATSAGGRSYEQYF.

CDR3 sequence: CASTLQGGPNQPQHF. CDR3 DNA, as far as it was read: TGTGCCAGCACCTTACAGGGGGGGCCAAATCAGCCC. This chain links TRBV6-2 or TRBV6-3 with TRBJ1-5, with 8 bases fitting TRBD1. The read falls 3 residues short of the CDR3 end, and the missing part is taken from the germline J gene. CDR1 is MNHEY and CDR2 is SVGEGT in the germline V gene. The CDR3 sequence is 15 residues long. V was clipped by 7 bases and J by 4 bases; unmatched bases: 9.

Of note for this clone: The missing CDR3 end, 3 residues past where the read stops, is filled in from the germline J gene. V usage is TRBV12-5 and J usage is TRBJ1-1; a weak D match, TRBD1 (5 bases). The CDR3 has 12 amino acids. The V gene lost 2 bases and the J gene lost 7 bases, with 8 bases spanning the gap. CDR1 and CDR2 from the germline V gene are LGHNT and FRNRAP. Partial CDR3 DNA: TGTGCTAGTGGTTTGTACGGGGGTGAA. Residues: CASGLYGGE. In full, the CDR3 reads CASGLYGGEAFF.

A remark on this clone: The CDR3 extends 3 residues past the end of the read, so its final part is completed from the germline J gene. The chain couples TRBV18 to TRBJ2-7; D gene unclear. V was cut by 8 bases and J by 5 bases, with 10 bases left in between. The length of the CDR3 is 11 residues. Per germline, CDR1 KGHSH and CDR2 LQKENI. CDR3 protein: CASALLDEQYF. The sequenced part of the CDR3 DNA is TGTGCCAGCGCACTTTTAGACGAG.

Concerning this clone itself: The read ends 3 residues early relative to the CDR3; the germline J gene fills the gap. The rearrangement joins TRBV5-1 to TRBJ2-3; 9 positions match TRBD1. The CDR3 is made up of 18 amino acids. V lost 2 bases, J lost 2 bases, and 12 bases stayed unmatched. Germline CDR1 and CDR2: SGHRS and YFSETQ. The CDR3 sequence: CASSFYRTGVMFTDTQYF. The sequenced CDR3 bases are TGCGCCAGCAGCTTCTACAGGACAGGGGTGATGTTCACAGATACG.

With respect to this clone: The read ends 3 residues early relative to the CDR3; the germline J gene fills the gap. The chain is built from TRBV7-9 and TRBJ2-7, with D maybe TRBD1 (5 bases). Germline lookup yields CDR1 SEHNR and CDR2 FQNEAQ (reference sequence). This CDR3 is built from 14 residues. Trimming removed 5 bases from V and 1 base from J, with 12 bases in between. The chain's CDR3 is CASSMGLGSYEQYF. The sequenced part of the CDR3 DNA is TGTGCCAGCAGCATGGGGCTCGGATCCTACGAG. The whole variable domain, remainder taken from reference TRBV7-9 and TRBJ2-7, is DTGVSQNPRHKITKRGQNVTFRCDPISEHNRLYWYRQTLGQGPEFLTYFQNEAQLEKSRLLSDRFSAERPKGSFSTLEIQRTEQGDSAMYLCASSMGLGSYEQYFGPGTRLTVT.

For this clone: The read terminates 3 residues before the CDR3 end, so the remaining end is supplied by the germline J gene. The V and J genes are TRBV28 and TRBJ2-2; 11 positions match TRBD2. CDR3 length: 15 amino acids. Losses at the gene ends were 4 bases for V and 5 bases for J; bases not matched to a gene: 3. The V gene's germline CDR1 is MDHEN and CDR2 SYDVKM. The CDR3 region is CASSSGLAETGELFF. The DNA read from the CDR3 is TGTGCCAGCAGTTCGGGACTAGCGGAAACCGGGGAG.

CDR3 sequence reads: CASSSTGRFYEQYF. The DNA read from the CDR3 is TGTGCCAGCAGTTCTACAGGGAGGTTCTACGAG. The chain joins TRBV2 to TRBJ2-7; D tentatively reads TRBD1 or TRBD2 (6 bases each). The read terminates 3 residues ahead of where the CDR3 ends, so the germline J gene completes it. Germline CDR1 is SNHLY and CDR2 is FYNNEI. The CDR3 runs to 14 residues. The V gene lost 5 bases and the J gene lost 3 bases, with 14 bases spanning the gap.

Comments on this clone: The CDR3 end lies 3 residues beyond the end of the read and is filled in from the germline J gene. V is TRBV6-2 or TRBV6-3 and J is TRBJ2-3, with 7 positions matching TRBD2. Germline V gene data show CDR1 as MNHEY and CDR2 as SVGEGT. The CDR3 runs 16 residues. The ends lost 5 bases at V and 4 bases at J; junction bases unmatched: 12. CDR3 protein: CASSISSGGGADTQYF. The part of the CDR3 DNA that was read is TGTGCCAGCAGTATTTCTAGCGGAGGAGGGGCAGATACG.

Comment on this clone: Read sequence stops 3 residues before the CDR3 end, and the germline J gene provides the missing end. V gene TRBV19 combines with J gene TRBJ2-3, with 9 bases that match TRBD2. This CDR3 contains 15 residues. CDR1 LNHDA and CDR2 SQIVND come from the germline V gene (reference sequence). Unmatched junction bases numbered 5, after V lost 5 bases and J lost 2 bases. CDR3 residues: CASSLRTSDTDTQYF. The sequenced CDR3 bases are TGTGCCAGTAGTTTAAGGACTAGCGACACAGATACG.

A remark on this clone: The read halts 3 residues ahead of the CDR3 end, with the missing end drawn from the germline J gene. This chain connects TRBV5-4 to TRBJ1-2, with a possible D match to TRBD1 (6 bases). Germline lookup yields CDR1 SGHNT and CDR2 YYREEE (reference sequence). The CDR3 spans 16 residues. V was cut by 4 bases and J by 4 bases, with 20 bases left in between. The sequenced CDR3 bases are TGTGCCAGCAGCGGGGGGGGTCCAGGGGCGGCCTATGGC. Protein product: CASSGGGPGAAYG. The entire CDR3 protein reads CASSGGGPGAAYGYTF.

In the case of this clone: Coverage ceases 3 residues before the CDR3 finishes, and the germline J gene fills in the end. V usage is TRBV5-8 and J usage is TRBJ1-1; no definite D call. The CDR3 is 11 amino acids. From germline, CDR1 is SGHTS and CDR2 YDEGEE. The DNA read from the CDR3 is TGTGCCAGCAGCCGGGCGGGGGAA. It encodes CASSRAGE. In full, the CDR3 reads CASSRAGEAFF.

Regarding this clone: The read terminates 3 residues before the CDR3 end, so the remaining end is supplied by the germline J gene. The rearrangement uses TRBV20-1 and TRBJ2-1; 7 bases align to TRBD2. CDR3 length equals 15 residues. V lost 7 bases and J lost 6; bases outside the gene matches: 15. The germline V gene encodes CDR1 DFQATT and CDR2 SNEGSKA (reference sequence). The covered CDR3 bases are TGCAGTGTCCTCAGTCAGGTCCGCGGGGGCAATGAG. Its translation: CSVLSQVRGGNE. The CDR3 reads in full as CSVLSQVRGGNEQFF.

With respect to this clone: Coverage ceases 3 residues before the CDR3 finishes, and the germline J gene fills in the end. The chain carries TRBV7-9 and TRBJ2-3; 9 bases are shared with TRBD2. The CDR3 totals 15 residues. Germline assignment: CDR1 SEHNR and CDR2 FQNEAQ (reference sequence). V dropped 1 base and J dropped 5; count of bases not matched to a gene: 4. Partial CDR3 DNA: TGTGCCAGCAGCTTAGGGAGTAGCGGGAGAGATACG. This gives the protein CASSLGSSGRDT. The full CDR3 sequence reads CASSLGSSGRDTQYF.

With regard to this clone: The read ends 3 residues early relative to the CDR3; the germline J gene fills the gap. This chain uses TRBV7-2 with TRBJ2-5; 13 nucleotides line up with TRBD2. With V trimmed by 5 bases and J by 7 bases, 7 bases remained unmatched. The germline V gene has CDR1 SGHTA and CDR2 FQGNSA. The CDR3 extends over 15 amino acids. The chain's CDR3 is CASSPGLAGLGTQYF. Incomplete CDR3 DNA: TGTGCCAGCAGCCCGGGACTAGCGGGATTGGGGACC.

Details on this clone: The CDR3 end is not reached by the read, which stops 3 residues before it; the germline J gene fills it in. This chain joins TRBV5-6 and TRBJ2-5; the D gene is possibly TRBD2 (6 bases). V shed 6 bases and J shed 5 bases, with 14 bases lying between them. This CDR3 spans 13 amino acids. Germline V gene sequence: CDR1 SGHDT, CDR2 YYEEEE. The sequenced CDR3 bases are TGTGCCAGCACCGGGGGTGGGTCGGAGACC. It translates to CASTGGGSET. The full-length CDR3 reads as CASTGGGSETQYF.

With regard to this clone: Sequencing ends 3 residues short of the CDR3 end; the germline J gene provides the rest. The genes are TRBV20-1 and TRBJ2-3; TRBD2 matches at 7 bases. CDR1 is DFQATT and CDR2 is SNEGSKA in the germline V gene (reference sequence). V shed 2 bases and J 3 bases; nucleotides not matched to a gene: 5. The CDR3 is 14 amino acids. The CDR3 is CSARYRGGTDTQYF. The sequenced part of the CDR3 DNA is TGCAGTGCTAGATATAGGGGAGGGACAGATACG.

Comment on this clone: From the germline J gene comes the end of the CDR3, since the read stops 3 residues before it. The chain recombines TRBV7-2 with TRBJ1-3; D call uncertain. The CDR3 spans 15 residues. Germline CDR1 SGHTA, CDR2 FQGNSA. V was clipped by 1 base and J by 3 bases, with 10 bases between them. The CDR3: CASSLVGSGGNTIYF. CDR3 bases read: TGTGCCAGCAGCTTAGTAGGGTCAGGTGGAAACACC.